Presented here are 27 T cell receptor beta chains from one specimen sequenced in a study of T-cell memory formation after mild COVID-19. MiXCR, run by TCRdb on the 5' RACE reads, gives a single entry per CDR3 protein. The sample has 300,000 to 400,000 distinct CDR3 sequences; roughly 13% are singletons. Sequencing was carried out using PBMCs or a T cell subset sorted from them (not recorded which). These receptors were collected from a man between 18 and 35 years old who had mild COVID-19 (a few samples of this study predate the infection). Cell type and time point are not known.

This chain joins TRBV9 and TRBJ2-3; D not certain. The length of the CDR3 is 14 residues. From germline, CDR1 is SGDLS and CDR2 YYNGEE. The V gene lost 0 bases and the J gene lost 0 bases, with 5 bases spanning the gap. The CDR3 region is CASSVGASTDTQYF. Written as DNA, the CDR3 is TGTGCCAGCAGCGTAGGGGCTAGCACAGATACGCAGTATTTT.

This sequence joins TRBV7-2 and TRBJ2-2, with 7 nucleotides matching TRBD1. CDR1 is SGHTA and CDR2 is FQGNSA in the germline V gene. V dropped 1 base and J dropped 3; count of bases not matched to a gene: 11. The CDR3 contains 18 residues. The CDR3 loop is CASSLESWGTEHTGELFF. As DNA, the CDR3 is TGTGCCAGCAGCTTAGAGAGTTGGGGGACAGAACACACCGGGGAGCTGTTTTTT.

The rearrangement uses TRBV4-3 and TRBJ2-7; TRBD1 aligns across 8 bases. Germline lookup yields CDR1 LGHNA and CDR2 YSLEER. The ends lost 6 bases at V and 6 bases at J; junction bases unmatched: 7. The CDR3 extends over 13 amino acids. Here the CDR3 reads CASSLDRAGEQYF. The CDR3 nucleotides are TGCGCCAGCAGTTTGGACAGGGCCGGCGAGCAGTACTTC.

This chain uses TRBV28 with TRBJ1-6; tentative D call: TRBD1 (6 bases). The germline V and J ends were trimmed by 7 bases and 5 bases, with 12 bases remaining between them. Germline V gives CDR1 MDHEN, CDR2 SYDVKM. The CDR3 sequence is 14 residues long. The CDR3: CASILRTDNSPLHF. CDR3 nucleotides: TGTGCCAGCATACTCCGGACAGATAATTCACCCCTCCACTTT.

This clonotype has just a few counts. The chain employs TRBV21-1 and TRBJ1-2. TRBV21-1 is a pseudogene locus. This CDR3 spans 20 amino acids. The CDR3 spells CASSKDIGGVKGRAPYGYTF. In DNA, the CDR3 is TGTGCCAGCAGCAAAGATATAGGGGGGGTGAAGGGAAGGGCCCCCTATGGCTACACCTTC.

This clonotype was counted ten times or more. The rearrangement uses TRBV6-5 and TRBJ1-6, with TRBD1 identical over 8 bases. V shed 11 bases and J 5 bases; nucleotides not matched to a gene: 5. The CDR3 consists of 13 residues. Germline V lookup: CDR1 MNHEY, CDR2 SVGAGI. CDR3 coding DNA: TGTGCCGTAACGGACAGGGATAATTCACCCCTCCACTTT. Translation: CAVTDRDNSPLHF.

CDR3 amino acids: CSVEVGSETQYF. The CDR3 nucleotides read TGCAGCGTTGAAGTCGGGTCTGAGACCCAGTACTTC. The chain carries TRBV29-1 and TRBJ2-5; D unresolved. The CDR3 sequence is 12 residues long. Trimming stripped 1 base from V and 5 bases from J, with 8 bases between. Germline V gene lookup returns CDR1 SQVTM and CDR2 ANQGSEA.

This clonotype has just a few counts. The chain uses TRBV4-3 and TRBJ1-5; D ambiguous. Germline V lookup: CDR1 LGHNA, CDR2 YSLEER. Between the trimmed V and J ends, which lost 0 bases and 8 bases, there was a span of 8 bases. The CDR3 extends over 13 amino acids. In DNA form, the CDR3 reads TGCGCCAGCAGCCAAGACGCCCTCGAGCCCCAGCATTTT. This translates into CASSQDALEPQHF.

The CDR3 sequence: CASSQEKTEGYTGELFF. CDR3 DNA sequence: TGCGCCAGCAGCCAAGAAAAGACAGAGGGATACACCGGGGAGCTGTTTTTT. The chain joins TRBV4-3 to TRBJ2-2; D is perhaps TRBD1 or TRBD2 (5 bases each). The V gene lost 0 bases and the J gene lost 3 bases, with 14 bases spanning the gap. In germline, CDR1 is LGHNA, CDR2 YSLEER. The CDR3 has 17 residues.

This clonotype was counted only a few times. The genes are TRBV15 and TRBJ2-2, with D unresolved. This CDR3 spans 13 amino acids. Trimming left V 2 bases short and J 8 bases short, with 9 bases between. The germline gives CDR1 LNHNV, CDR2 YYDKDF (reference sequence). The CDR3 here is CATSRSSEGELFF. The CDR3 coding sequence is TGTGCCACCAGCAGATCCTCCGAAGGGGAGCTGTTTTTT.

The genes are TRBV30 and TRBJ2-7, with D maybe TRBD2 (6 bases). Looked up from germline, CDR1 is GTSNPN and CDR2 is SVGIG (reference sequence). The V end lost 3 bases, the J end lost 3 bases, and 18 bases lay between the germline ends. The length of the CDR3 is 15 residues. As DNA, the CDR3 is TGTGCCTGGAGGGCGGGGCAGGCGACCCTCTACGAGCAGTACTTC. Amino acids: CAWRAGQATLYEQYF.

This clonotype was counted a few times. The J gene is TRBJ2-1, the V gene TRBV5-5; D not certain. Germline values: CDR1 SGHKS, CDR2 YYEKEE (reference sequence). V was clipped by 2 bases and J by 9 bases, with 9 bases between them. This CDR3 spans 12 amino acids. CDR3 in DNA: TGTGCCAGCAGCTTTTTAGGGATTGAGCAGTTCTTC. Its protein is CASSFLGIEQFF.

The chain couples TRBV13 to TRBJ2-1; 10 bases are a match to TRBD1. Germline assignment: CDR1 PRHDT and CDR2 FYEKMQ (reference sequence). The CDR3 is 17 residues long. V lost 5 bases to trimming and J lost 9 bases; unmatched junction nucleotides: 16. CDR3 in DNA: TGTGCCAGCAGCACAGGGTGGCGGACAGGGGGTAACGGTGAGCAGTTCTTC. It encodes CASSTGWRTGGNGEQFF.

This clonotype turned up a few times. CDR3 sequence reads: CASSERGGSTDTQYF. DNA of the CDR3: TGTGCCAGCAGCGAACGGGGGGGCAGCACAGATACGCAGTATTTT. The genes are TRBV9 and TRBJ2-3, with TRBD2 matching 8 bases. Germline assignment: CDR1 SGDLS and CDR2 YYNGEE. Losses at the gene ends were 3 bases for V and 0 bases for J; bases not matched to a gene: 3. This CDR3 has 15 amino acids.

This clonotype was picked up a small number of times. The CDR3 region is CSLSRGTGGGQPQHF. The CDR3 DNA sequence: TGCAGCCTGAGTAGAGGGACAGGGGGCGGTCAGCCCCAGCATTTT. The chain combines TRBV20-1 with TRBJ1-5; 12 nucleotides align to TRBD1. This CDR3 comprises 15 residues. Germline CDR1 and CDR2: DFQATT and SNEGSKA (reference sequence).

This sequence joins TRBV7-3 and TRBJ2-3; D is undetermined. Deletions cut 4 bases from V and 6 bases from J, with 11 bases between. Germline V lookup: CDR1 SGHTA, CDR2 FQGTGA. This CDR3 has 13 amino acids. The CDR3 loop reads CASSSPPADTQYF. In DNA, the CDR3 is TGTGCCAGCAGCTCCCCGCCAGCGGATACGCAGTATTTT.

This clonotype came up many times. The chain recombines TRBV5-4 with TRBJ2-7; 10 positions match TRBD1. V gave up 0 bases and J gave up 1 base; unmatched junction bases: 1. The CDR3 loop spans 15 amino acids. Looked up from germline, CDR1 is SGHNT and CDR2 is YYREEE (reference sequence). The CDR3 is CASSLVGQGSYEQYF. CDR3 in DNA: TGTGCCAGCAGCTTGGTGGGACAGGGGTCCTACGAGCAGTACTTC.

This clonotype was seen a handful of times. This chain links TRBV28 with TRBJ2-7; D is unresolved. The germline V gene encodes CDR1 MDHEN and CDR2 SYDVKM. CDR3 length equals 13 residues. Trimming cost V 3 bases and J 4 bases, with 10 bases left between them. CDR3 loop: CASSFRLGYEQYV. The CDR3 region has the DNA TGTGCCAGCAGTTTTCGTCTTGGGTACGAGCAGTACGTC.

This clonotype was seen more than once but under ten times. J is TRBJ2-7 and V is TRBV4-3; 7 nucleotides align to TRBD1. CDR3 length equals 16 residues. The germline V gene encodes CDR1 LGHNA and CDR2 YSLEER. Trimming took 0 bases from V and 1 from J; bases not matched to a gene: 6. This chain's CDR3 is CASSQDYTGESYEQYF. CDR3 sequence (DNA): TGCGCCAGCAGCCAAGACTACACAGGGGAATCCTACGAGCAGTACTTC.

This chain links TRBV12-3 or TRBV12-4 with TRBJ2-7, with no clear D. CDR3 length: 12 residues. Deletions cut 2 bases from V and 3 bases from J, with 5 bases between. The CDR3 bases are TGTGCCAGCAGTTTATCCTTCTACGAGCAGTACTTC. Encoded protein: CASSLSFYEQYF.

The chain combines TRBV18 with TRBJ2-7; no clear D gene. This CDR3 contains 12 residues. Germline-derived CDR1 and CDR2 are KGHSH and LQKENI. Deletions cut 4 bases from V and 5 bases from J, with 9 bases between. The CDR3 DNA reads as TGTGCCAGCTCACAACAGCAGGACGAGCAGTACTTC. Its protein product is CASSQQQDEQYF.

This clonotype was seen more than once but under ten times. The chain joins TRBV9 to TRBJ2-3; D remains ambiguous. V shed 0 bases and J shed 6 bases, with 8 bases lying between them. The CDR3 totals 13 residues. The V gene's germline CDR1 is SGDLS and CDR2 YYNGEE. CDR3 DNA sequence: TGTGCCAGCAGCGTAGTCCAGACGGATACGCAGTATTTT. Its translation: CASSVVQTDTQYF.

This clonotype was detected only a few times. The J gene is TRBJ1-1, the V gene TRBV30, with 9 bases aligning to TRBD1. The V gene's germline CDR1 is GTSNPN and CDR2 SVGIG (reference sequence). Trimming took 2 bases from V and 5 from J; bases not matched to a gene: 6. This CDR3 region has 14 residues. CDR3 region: CAWSSGQGRTEAFF. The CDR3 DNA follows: TGTGCCTGGAGTTCTGGACAGGGGAGGACTGAAGCTTTCTTT. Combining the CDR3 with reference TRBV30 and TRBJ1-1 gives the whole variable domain SQTIHQWPATLVQPVGSPLSLECTVEGTSNPNLYWYRQAAGRGLQLLFYSVGIGQISSEVPQNLSASRPQDRQFILSSKKLLLSDSGFYLCAWSSGQGRTEAFFGQGTRLTVV.

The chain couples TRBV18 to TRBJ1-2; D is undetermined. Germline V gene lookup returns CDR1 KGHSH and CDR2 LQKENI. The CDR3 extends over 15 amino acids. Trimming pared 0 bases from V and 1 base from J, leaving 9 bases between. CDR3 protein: CASSPPGAFNYGYTF. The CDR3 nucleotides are TGTGCCAGCTCACCACCGGGAGCCTTTAACTATGGCTACACCTTC.

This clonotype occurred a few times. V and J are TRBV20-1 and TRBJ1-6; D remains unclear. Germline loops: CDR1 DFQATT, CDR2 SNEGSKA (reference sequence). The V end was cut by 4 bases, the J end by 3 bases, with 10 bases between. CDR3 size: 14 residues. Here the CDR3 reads CSAIESYYNSPLHF. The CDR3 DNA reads TGCAGTGCTATCGAGAGCTACTATAATTCACCCCTCCACTTT.

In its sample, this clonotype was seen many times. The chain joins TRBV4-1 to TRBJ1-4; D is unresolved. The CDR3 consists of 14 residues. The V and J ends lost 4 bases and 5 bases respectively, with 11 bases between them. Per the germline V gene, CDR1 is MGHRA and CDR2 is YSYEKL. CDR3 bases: TGCGCCAGCAGCCGCCGGCTTTCAAATGAAAAACTGTTTTTT. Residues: CASSRRLSNEKLFF.

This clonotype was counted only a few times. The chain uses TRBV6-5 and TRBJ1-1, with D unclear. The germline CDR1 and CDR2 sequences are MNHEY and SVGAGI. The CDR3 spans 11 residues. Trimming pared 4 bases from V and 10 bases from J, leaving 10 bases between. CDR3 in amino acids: CASSSYDRAFF. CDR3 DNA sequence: TGTGCCAGCAGTTCGTACGATCGAGCTTTCTTT.